What follows are 23 T cell receptor beta chains derived from one specimen sequenced in a study of cytomegalovirus exposure and HLA in healthy donors. It was with 60 Vbeta and 13 Jbeta primers that the PCR ran. Clones were read by immunoSEQ multiplex PCR, and TCRdb kept only the in-frame ones, dropping some. The repertoire has approximately 100,000 clones, roughly 82% of them found once; the top ten carry 10% to 11%. Material: PBMCs. These receptors all come from a middle-aged man in good health and CMV-seropositive.

The chain recombines TRBV7-2 with TRBJ2-5; TRBD2 might be the D (7 bases). This CDR3 spans 17 amino acids. Germline-derived CDR1 and CDR2 are SGHTA and FQGNSA. Trimming removed 2 bases at V and 5 bases at J, with 21 bases between. The CDR3 bases are TGTGCCAGCAGCTTAACCGCATGGGGGGGCGGTATGGAGACCCAGTACTTC. Amino acids: CASSLTAWGGGMETQYF.

V usage is TRBV5-8 and J usage is TRBJ2-3, with TRBD2 as a possible D gene (6 bases). Trimming took 5 bases from V and 0 from J, leaving 10 bases between them. The CDR3 is 14 amino acids. Germline V gene lookup returns CDR1 SGHTS and CDR2 YDEGEE. The CDR3 DNA sequence: TGTGCCAGCAGTTTTAGCGGTAGCACAGATACGCAGTATTTT. It is translated as CASSFSGSTDTQYF.

In its sample, this clone was seen a few times. V is TRBV5-1 and J is TRBJ2-3; a weak D match, TRBD2 (6 bases). The CDR3 sequence is 15 residues long. From germline, CDR1 is SGHRS and CDR2 YFSETQ. V lost 1 base and J 3 bases, leaving 12 bases between the germline ends. In nucleotides, the CDR3 is TGCGCCAGCAGCTTGCTGGCGGGGCCGACAGATACGCAGTATTTT. This codes for CASSLLAGPTDTQYF.

This chain links TRBV27 with TRBJ2-1; 7 bases map to TRBD2. The V gene end was trimmed by 1 base and the J gene end by 3 bases; junction bases not matched to a gene: 6. In germline, CDR1 is MNHEY, CDR2 SMNVEV (reference sequence). The CDR3 is made up of 16 amino acids. The CDR3 nucleotides are TGTGCCAGCAGTTTATTTGGGGGGGAGAACTACAATGAGCAGTTCTTC. Translation: CASSLFGGENYNEQFF.

This chain links TRBV25-1 with TRBJ2-3; no definite D call. Trimming removed 6 bases at V and 5 bases at J, with 12 bases between. From germline, CDR1 is MGHDK and CDR2 SYGVNS. This CDR3 has 13 amino acids. Written as DNA, the CDR3 is TGTGCCAGCAGGGGCAGCCTCGAAGATACGCAGTATTTT. It specifies CASRGSLEDTQYF.

The genes are TRBV7-3 and TRBJ2-1, with 7 nucleotides matching TRBD2. The V gene end was trimmed by 5 bases and the J gene end by 3 bases; junction bases not matched to a gene: 4. The CDR3 has 14 amino acids. CDR1 and CDR2 (germline): SGHTA, FQGTGA. The CDR3 is CASSVRGNYNEQFF. In DNA, the CDR3 is TGTGCCAGCAGCGTGCGGGGGAACTACAATGAGCAGTTCTTC. Full variable domain (outside the CDR3, taken from reference TRBV7-3 and TRBJ2-1): GAGVSQTPSNKVTEKGKYVELRCDPISGHTALYWYRQSLGQGPEFLIYFQGTGAADDSGLPNDRFFAVRPEGSVSTLKIQRTERGDSAVYLCASSVRGNYNEQFFGPGTRLTVL.

This clone was recorded only once. The genes are TRBV4-3 and TRBJ2-3, with TRBD2 matching over 7 bases. The CDR3 covers 17 residues. Per the germline V gene, CDR1 is LGHNA and CDR2 is YSLEER. The trim removed 0 bases at V and 7 bases at J, leaving 13 bases unmatched. For the CDR3, the DNA is TGCGCCAGCAGCCAAGATTGGGTCGAGACTAGCATATATACGCAGTATTTT. Translated: CASSQDWVETSIYTQYF.

The chain carries TRBV7-3 and TRBJ1-1; possible D gene TRBD1, 6 bases. This CDR3 spans 13 amino acids. The V and J ends lost 6 bases and 3 bases respectively, with 11 bases between them. Germline V gives CDR1 SGHTA, CDR2 FQGTGA. The CDR3 loop is CASRVDSYTEAFF. Here the CDR3 DNA reads TGTGCCAGCAGAGTGGACAGCTACACTGAAGCTTTCTTT.

This chain uses TRBV6-4 with TRBJ2-3, with TRBD1 identical over 10 bases. V trimming: 0 bases; J trimming: 8 bases; junction bases outside the gene matches: 5. The CDR3 covers 15 residues. Germline CDR1 reads MRHNA; CDR2 reads SNTAGT. The CDR3 coding sequence is TGTGCCAGCAGTGACTCGACAGGGGGCATCGGTACGCAGTATTTT. This translates into CASSDSTGGIGTQYF.

The V call is TRBV5-1, the J call TRBJ1-6; 10 bases agree with TRBD1. CDR3 length: 17 amino acids. The germline V gene encodes CDR1 SGHRS and CDR2 YFSETQ. Germline trimming cut 5 bases from V and 2 bases from J; bases unmatched to any gene: 7. CDR3 amino acids: CASSPTGGLPYNSPLHF. The CDR3 region has the DNA TGCGCCAGCAGTCCGACAGGGGGCCTCCCCTATAATTCACCCCTCCACTTT.

The chain recombines TRBV5-1 with TRBJ1-2; TRBD1 agrees at 7 bases. J gave up 1 base and V 4 bases, and 7 bases lay outside the gene matches. CDR3 length: 15 residues. Germline CDR1 SGHRS, CDR2 YFSETQ. This CDR3 is CASSPRQGGNYGYTF. CDR3 sequence (DNA): TGCGCCAGCAGCCCCCGACAGGGAGGTAACTATGGCTACACCTTC.

The V call is TRBV23-1, the J call TRBJ2-7; the D gene is possibly TRBD1 (6 bases). TRBV23-1 counts as an open reading frame of uncertain function. CDR3 length: 17 amino acids. Trimming pared 1 base from V and 4 bases from J, leaving 20 bases between. CDR3 nucleotide sequence: TGCGCCAGCAGTCAATTACTTCGGTGTAGGGGGAAGTACGAGCAGTACTTC. Translation gives CASSQLLRCRGKYEQYF.

This chain links TRBV6-6 with TRBJ2-2; unclear D gene. This CDR3 is 13 amino acids long. Trimming pared 6 bases from V and 2 bases from J, leaving 7 bases between. CDR1 is MNHNY, CDR2 SVGAGI, per germline (reference sequence). As DNA, the CDR3 is TGTGCCAGCAGACGACTCAACACCGGGGAGCTGTTTTTT. It translates to CASRRLNTGELFF.

The rearrangement links TRBV18 to TRBJ1-1; D is undetermined. This CDR3 region has 14 residues. Looked up from germline, CDR1 is KGHSH and CDR2 is LQKENI. The ends were cut back, 2 bases at V and 2 bases at J, with 9 bases in the middle. The CDR3 loop is CASSPYDTNTEAFF. DNA for the CDR3: TGTGCCAGCTCACCATATGACACTAACACTGAAGCTTTCTTT.

The rearrangement joins TRBV7-8 to TRBJ1-2; TRBD1 might be the D (5 bases). V was clipped by 5 bases and J by 7 bases, with 11 bases between them. The germline CDR1 and CDR2 sequences are SGHVS and FQNEAQ. The CDR3 extends over 12 amino acids. CDR3 sequence reads: CASSRKGSGYTF. The CDR3 nucleotides read TGTGCCAGCAGCCGTAAGGGGTCTGGCTACACCTTC.

The CDR3 region has the DNA TGTGCCAGTAGTATTTCCGTGTACCAAGAGACCCAGTACTTC. Its translation: CASSISVYQETQYF. The chain carries TRBV19 and TRBJ2-5; unclear D gene. Per germline, CDR1 LNHDA and CDR2 SQIVND (reference sequence). Deletions cut 3 bases from V and 0 bases from J, with 8 bases between. There are 14 residues in the CDR3.

This clone was picked up a small number of times. V usage is TRBV2 and J usage is TRBJ2-2; 7 bases match TRBD1. Unmatched junction bases numbered 3, after V lost 10 bases and J lost 1 base. The length of the CDR3 is 13 residues. Germline lookup yields CDR1 SNHLY and CDR2 FYNNEI. CDR3 residues: CATNRGNTGELFF. In nucleotides, the CDR3 is TGTGCCACCAACAGGGGGAACACCGGGGAGCTGTTTTTT. Using reference TRBV2 and TRBJ2-2 for the parts outside the CDR3, the full variable domain is EPEVTQTPSHQVTQMGQEVILRCVPISNHLYFYWYRQILGQKVEFLVSFYNNEISEKSEIFDDQFSVERPDGSNFTLKIRSTKLEDSAMYFCATNRGNTGELFFGEGSRLTVL.

V and J are TRBV19 and TRBJ1-6; 9 nucleotides align to TRBD1. V lost 8 bases to trimming and J lost 9 bases; unmatched junction nucleotides: 5. The CDR3 loop spans 13 amino acids. Germline CDR1 LNHDA, CDR2 SQIVND (reference sequence). The CDR3, as DNA: TGTGCCAGTGGGACAGGGAGCATTTCACCCCTCCACTTT. Translating gives CASGTGSISPLHF.

Written as DNA, the CDR3 is TGTGCCACCAGCAGGGAGGGGGGGGGCTACGAGCAGTACTTC. Amino acid sequence: CATSREGGGYEQYF. The chain employs TRBV15 and TRBJ2-7; tentative D call: TRBD2 (7 bases). The CDR3 loop spans 14 amino acids. Germline loops: CDR1 LNHNV, CDR2 YYDKDF (reference sequence). Trimming removed 3 bases from V and 3 bases from J, with 12 bases in between.

This clone was picked up a small number of times. V gene TRBV4-1 combines with J gene TRBJ2-6; 9 bases are a match to TRBD1. This CDR3 contains 17 residues. J lost 0 bases, V lost 7 bases, and 7 bases had no gene match. Per germline, CDR1 MGHRA and CDR2 YSYEKL. The CDR3 bases are TGCGCCAGCACCCCCGGGACAGGGAACTCTGGGGCCAACGTCCTGACTTTC. This translates into CASTPGTGNSGANVLTF.

This chain links TRBV4-3 with TRBJ2-3; 9 nucleotides align to TRBD2. The ends lost 2 bases at V and 2 bases at J; junction bases unmatched: 5. The CDR3 length is 16 residues. Germline V gives CDR1 LGHNA, CDR2 YSLEER. The CDR3 loop reads CASSQRAGGLTDTQYF. CDR3 nucleotide sequence: TGCGCCAGCAGCCAAAGAGCGGGGGGCCTCACAGATACGCAGTATTTT.

This sequence joins TRBV28 and TRBJ2-2; 7 bases are a match to TRBD1. The CDR3 has 16 amino acids. Losses at the gene ends were 5 bases for V and 1 base for J; bases not matched to a gene: 7. Germline V gene lookup returns CDR1 MDHEN and CDR2 SYDVKM. As DNA, the CDR3 is TGTGCCAGCAGTCCCATGAGGGGGCTGAACACCGGGGAGCTGTTTTTT. Amino acids: CASSPMRGLNTGELFF.

The chain has TRBV5-4 and TRBJ2-6; TRBD1 matches 9 bases. The length of the CDR3 is 17 residues. With V trimmed by 3 bases and J by 0 bases, 4 bases remained unmatched. Per the germline V gene, CDR1 is SGHNT and CDR2 is YYREEE (reference sequence). The CDR3 region has the DNA TGTGCCAGCAGCTCCGGGACAGGGAGCTCTGGGGCCAACGTCCTGACTTTC. This gives the protein CASSSGTGSSGANVLTF.